The 5 T cell receptor beta chains below come from one sample, sequenced in a study of beta chain features in type 1 diabetes. Study-wide points: Moderate yet significant TCRB CDR3 shortening was seen in Type 1 diabetes patients in all four CD4+ subsets.

Which antigens these TCRs recognize remains unknown. Every bit of the isolated RNA underwent reverse transcription, so sequencing read expressed TCRB transcripts. Sequencing used immunoSEQ multiplex PCR; TCRdb keeps in-frame clones, though not all of them. The sample includes just under 150,000 clones, 10% to 15% of them seen just once. The sequenced material came from central memory CD4+ T cells from blood. All receptors derive from a man aged 18 to 30 with type 1 diabetes.

There are a few counts of this clone. The CDR3 here is CASKGREGGNTIYF. Written as DNA, the CDR3 is TGTGCCAGTAAAGGCAGGGAAGGTGGAAACACCATATATTTT. This chain joins TRBV19 and TRBJ1-3; weak D call: TRBD1 (5 bases). CDR1 and CDR2 from the germline V gene are LNHDA and SQIVND (reference sequence). This CDR3 has 14 residues. V gave up 7 bases and J gave up 3 bases, with 13 bases separating them.

This clone was seen more than once but under ten times. This chain uses TRBV29-1 with TRBJ1-6; D is unclear. Trimming removed 4 bases from V and 12 bases from J, with 16 bases in between. The CDR3 consists of 13 residues. The germline V gene encodes CDR1 SQVTM and CDR2 ANQGSEA. In DNA form, the CDR3 reads TGCAGCGTTGCAGTGGATCCCCGAGAACCCCTCCACTTT. Its protein product is CSVAVDPREPLHF. The whole variable domain, filled in from reference TRBV29-1 and TRBJ1-6, reads SAVISQKPSRDICQRGTSLTIQCQVDSQVTMMFWYRQQPGQSLTLIATANQGSEATYESGFVIDKFPISRPNLTFSTLTVSNMSPEDSSIYLCSVAVDPREPLHFGNGTRLTVT.

This clone was counted between two and nine times. The CDR3 DNA reads as TGTGCCAGCAGTCGGGACAGGGAGTACCAGCCCCAGCATTTT. Translation gives CASSRDREYQPQHF. This chain uses TRBV6-6 with TRBJ1-5, with TRBD1 matching over 9 bases. There are 14 residues in the CDR3. Germline loops: CDR1 MNHNY, CDR2 SVGAGI (reference sequence). V lost 5 bases to trimming and J lost 7 bases; unmatched junction nucleotides: 6.

This chain joins TRBV7-6 and TRBJ2-7; D is possibly TRBD2 (6 bases). This CDR3 is 16 amino acids long. CDR1 and CDR2 (germline): SGHVS, FNYEAQ. The germline V and J ends were trimmed by 5 bases and 0 bases, with 17 bases remaining between them. CDR3 loop: CASSPLPGLTSYEQYF. CDR3 in DNA: TGTGCCAGCAGCCCCCTTCCGGGACTGACCTCCTACGAGCAGTACTTC.

This clone turned up a few times. This chain joins TRBV6-6 and TRBJ1-4, with no clear D. The V end was cut by 0 bases, the J end by 7 bases, with 12 bases between. Germline V CDR1 and CDR2: MNHNY, SVGAGI (reference sequence). This CDR3 has 15 residues. The CDR3 protein is CASSYSLSGSEKLFF. The CDR3 coding sequence is TGTGCCAGCAGTTACTCGCTGTCAGGTAGTGAAAAACTGTTTTTT.